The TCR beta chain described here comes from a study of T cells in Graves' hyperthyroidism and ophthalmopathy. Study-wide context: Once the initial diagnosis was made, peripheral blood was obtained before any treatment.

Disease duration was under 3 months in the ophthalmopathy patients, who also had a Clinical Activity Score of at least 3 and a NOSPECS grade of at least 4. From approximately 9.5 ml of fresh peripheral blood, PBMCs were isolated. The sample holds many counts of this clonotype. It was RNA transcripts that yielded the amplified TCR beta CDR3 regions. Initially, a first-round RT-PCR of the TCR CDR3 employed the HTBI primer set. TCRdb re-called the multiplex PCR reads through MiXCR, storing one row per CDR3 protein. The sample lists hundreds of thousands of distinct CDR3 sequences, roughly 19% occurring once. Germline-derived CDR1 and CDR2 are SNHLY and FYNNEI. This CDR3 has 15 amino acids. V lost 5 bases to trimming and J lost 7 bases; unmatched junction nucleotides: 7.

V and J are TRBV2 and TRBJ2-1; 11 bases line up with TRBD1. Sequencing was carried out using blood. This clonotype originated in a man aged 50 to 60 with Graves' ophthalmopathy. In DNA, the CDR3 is TGTGCCAGCAGTTCCCCCGGGACAGGGGGGAATGAGCAGTTCTTC. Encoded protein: CASSSPGTGGNEQFF.